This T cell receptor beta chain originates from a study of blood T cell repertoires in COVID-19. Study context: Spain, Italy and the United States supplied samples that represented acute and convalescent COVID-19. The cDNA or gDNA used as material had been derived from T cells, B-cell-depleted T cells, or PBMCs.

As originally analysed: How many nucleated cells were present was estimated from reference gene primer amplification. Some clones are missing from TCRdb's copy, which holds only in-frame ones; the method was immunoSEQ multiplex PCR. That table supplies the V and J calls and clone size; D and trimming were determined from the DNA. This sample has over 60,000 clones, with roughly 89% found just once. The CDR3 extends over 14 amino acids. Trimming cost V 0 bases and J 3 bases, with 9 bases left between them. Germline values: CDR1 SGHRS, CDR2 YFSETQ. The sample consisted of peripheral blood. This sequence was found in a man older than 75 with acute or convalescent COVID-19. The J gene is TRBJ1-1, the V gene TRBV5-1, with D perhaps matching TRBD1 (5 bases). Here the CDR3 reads CASSLAGEYTEAFF. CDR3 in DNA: TGCGCCAGCAGCTTGGCGGGGGAATACACTGAAGCTTTCTTT.